This T cell receptor beta chain was recovered during a study of metastatic and nonmetastatic thyroid tumors. Across the whole study: Repertoires of blood and of tissue (tumor or nodule) from malignant and benign thyroid patients were compared. Study-level results: It was reportedly found that TCR beta diversity was significantly higher in malignant thyroid tumors than in benign nodules, a difference seen in both blood and tumor samples.

There were no patients who had received any treatment before thyroid surgery. This clone was observed many times. Its antigen remains unidentified. As originally analysed: What underpinned the distant-metastasis classifier for papillary thyroid cancer was the set of CDR3 differences across clinicopathological groups. TCRdb re-called the PCR reads through MiXCR. TCRdb's processing, not the authors', yielded these V and J calls. Of about 20,000 clones in the sample, roughly 16% were seen once. The CDR3 runs to 17 residues. CDR1 and CDR2 from the germline V gene are SGHRS and YFSETQ. The J segment lost 7 bases and the V segment lost 0 bases, leaving 10 bases of the junction unmatched.

Sequenced input: tumor tissue. The receptor comes from a female donor with papillary thyroid cancer or a benign thyroid nodule (not recorded which). Some clones in this sample may be carry-over from other donors' samples. This chain links TRBV5-1 with TRBJ1-1, with 12 bases aligning to TRBD1. DNA for the CDR3: TGCGCCAGCAGCTTGGGGCCGGGGACAGGGGGCTTAGATGAAGCTTTCTTT. This codes for CASSLGPGTGGLDEAFF.